This T cell receptor (beta chain) was sequenced in a study of control samples from healthy donors and cancer patients. The protocol was immunoSEQ multiplex PCR, while the TCRdb copy is restricted to in-frame clones and leaves out a portion. The sample has some 130,000 clones, 91% seen once. The sequencing sample was made of blood. The receptor was derived from a man aged 18 to 30 in good health.

The CDR3 region is CASSQVQILGGYTF. CDR3 in DNA: TGCGCCAGCAGCCAAGTCCAGATCCTGGGAGGCTACACCTTC. The chain employs TRBV4-1 and TRBJ1-2; D unresolved. Per germline, CDR1 MGHRA and CDR2 YSYEKL. Trimming stripped 1 base from V and 8 bases from J, with 14 bases between. CDR3 size: 14 residues.